This entry is about one T cell receptor beta chain. Its antigen is still unknown. Data came from immunoSEQ multiplex PCR; TCRdb stores just in-frame clones and leaves some out. This sample has fewer than 40,000 clones; roughly nine tenths occur once, and the top ten carry about 5.3%. This sample was taken from a study of neoadjuvant nivolumab and ipilimumab in lung cancer. Across the study: The combination arm added day-1 ipilimumab 1 mg/kg to nivolumab 3 mg/kg on days 1, 15, 29. Overall study findings and caveats: Higher pretherapy blood TCR richness went with higher resected-tumor richness. Only two of four nivolumab-treated tumors gained richness and clonality by surgery.

Trimming took off 1 base at V and 8 bases at J, with 11 bases between the two ends. Germline CDR1 reads MNHNY; CDR2 reads SVGAGI (reference sequence). The CDR3 consists of 13 residues. The chain recombines TRBV6-6 with TRBJ1-1, with a possible D match to TRBD1 (5 bases). The material sequenced was peripheral blood, taken after neoadjuvant nivolumab, alone or with ipilimumab, at or shortly before surgery. The origin of this receptor is an adult with non-small cell lung cancer. The CDR3 is CASSYLKGEEAFF. The DNA for the CDR3 is TGTGCCAGCAGTTACTTAAAAGGGGAGGAAGCTTTCTTT.